The rows below give T cell receptor beta chains drawn from one sample of a study of T-cell reconstitution after alpha-beta-depleted transplantation in children. A single record per CDR3 protein comes from TCRdb applying MiXCR to the PCR reads. The sample holds approximately 250,000 distinct CDR3 sequences, roughly 25% seen once. The specimen comprised PBMCs, sampled before TCRalphabeta/CD19-depleted stem cell transplant. The source of these receptors is a girl aged 2-10 years with Fanconi anemia, due to receive a stem cell transplant. The CDR3 runs from the conserved cysteine through the conserved F or W. The D gene is left open where the match is weak. Not every row has a clone size; where given, it reads once, few, many or a size class.

clone size | CDR3 length | J gene | V gene | D gene | CDR3 protein | CDR3 DNA
- | 16 | TRBJ2-5 | TRBV29-1 | TRBD2 | CSVEGLAGESEETQYF | TGCAGCGTTGAAGGACTAGCGGGAGAATCAGAGGAGACCCAGTACTTC
few | 15 | TRBJ2-1 | TRBV29-1 | - | CSPWGDSSSYNEQFF | TGCAGCCCATGGGGCGATTCAAGCTCCTACAATGAGCAGTTCTTC
- | 17 | TRBJ2-5 | TRBV20-1 | TRBD1 | CSAARDRGVWDQETQYF | TGCAGTGCTGCCCGGGACAGGGGGGTTTGGGACCAAGAGACCCAGTACTTC
many | 12 | TRBJ1-6 | TRBV20-1 | - | CSASGPGSPLHF | TGCAGTGCTAGTGGCCCGGGGTCACCCCTCCACTTT
- | 14 | TRBJ2-5 | TRBV5-1 | - | CASSLSVVRETQYF | TGCGCCAGCAGCTTGTCCGTAGTAAGAGAGACCCAGTACTTC
many | 10 | TRBJ1-1 | TRBV29-1 | - | CSVDSTEAFF | TGCAGCGTCGACAGCACTGAAGCTTTCTTT
many | 13 | TRBJ2-7 | TRBV20-1 | - | CSARPGHGYEQYF | TGCAGTGCTAGGCCGGGCCACGGGTACGAGCAGTACTTC
- | 13 | TRBJ1-5 | TRBV25-1 | - | CASSEVGNQPQHF | TGTGCCAGCAGTGAAGTGGGCAATCAGCCCCAGCATTTT
- | 14 | TRBJ2-7 | TRBV18 | - | CASSPPAYSYEQYF | TGTGCCAGCTCACCACCCGCTTACTCCTACGAGCAGTACTTC
many | 13 | TRBJ1-2 | TRBV5-6 | - | CASRGEAHYGYTF | TGTGCCAGCAGGGGAGAAGCTCACTATGGCTACACCTTC
few | 15 | TRBJ2-1 | TRBV24-1 | TRBD2 | CATSAASGAYNEQFF | TGTGCCACCAGTGCGGCCAGCGGGGCGTACAATGAGCAGTTCTTC
many | 15 | TRBJ2-1 | TRBV7-2 | - | CASSYSVGVDNEQFF | TGTGCCAGCAGCTATAGCGTGGGAGTGGATAATGAGCAGTTCTTC
many | 15 | TRBJ2-2 | TRBV18 | - | CASSPWRESTGELFF | TGTGCCAGCTCACCCTGGAGGGAGAGCACCGGGGAGCTGTTTTTT
many | 11 | TRBJ2-1 | TRBV11-2 | - | CASRELAEQFF | TGTGCCAGCAGGGAATTAGCGGAGCAGTTCTTC
few | 13 | TRBJ2-7 | TRBV11-3 | TRBD1 | CASSSRDSYEQYF | TGTGCCAGCAGCTCTCGGGACAGTTACGAGCAGTACTTC
many | 13 | TRBJ1-1 | TRBV20-1 | - | CSAPPPGHTEAFF | TGCAGTGCTCCCCCGCCAGGGCACACTGAAGCTTTCTTT